This entry lists 5 T cell receptor beta chains sequenced from one sample in a study of T cells in Graves' hyperthyroidism and ophthalmopathy. RNA transcripts provided the source from which TCR beta CDR3 regions were amplified. A first-round RT-PCR of the TCR CDR3 used the HTBI primer set. TCRdb reprocessed the multiplex PCR reads with MiXCR, giving one entry per CDR3 protein. The sample lists about 840,000 distinct CDR3 sequences, 35% to 45% occurring once. The sample taken for sequencing was blood. The receptors derive from a man younger than 30 with Graves' hyperthyroidism.

This clonotype showed up many times. The chain recombines TRBV7-9 with TRBJ2-7; D ambiguous. The germline V and J ends were trimmed by 5 bases and 4 bases, with 12 bases remaining between them. There are 13 residues in the CDR3. The germline gives CDR1 SEHNR, CDR2 FQNEAQ (reference sequence). CDR3 protein: CASSLTTGYEQYF. The DNA of the CDR3 is TGTGCCAGCAGCCTCACGACGGGTTACGAGCAGTACTTC.

Many counts were recorded for this clonotype. This chain connects TRBV7-9 to TRBJ2-5; 8 positions match TRBD2. Germline CDR1 SEHNR, CDR2 FQNEAQ (reference sequence). This CDR3 has 14 amino acids. Losses at the gene ends were 5 bases for V and 2 bases for J; bases not matched to a gene: 4. CDR3: CASSQSGGQETQYF. In DNA, the CDR3 is TGTGCCAGCAGCCAGTCGGGAGGGCAAGAGACCCAGTACTTC.

The chain recombines TRBV10-3 with TRBJ2-6, with TRBD1 matching 10 bases. The V gene's germline CDR1 is ENHRY and CDR2 SYGVKD. V was clipped by 8 bases and J by 4 bases; unmatched bases: 8. The CDR3 sequence is 16 residues long. In DNA, the CDR3 is TGTGCCATCCGGGACAGGGGAGGGAGGGGGGCCAACGTCCTGACTTTC. Translating it yields CAIRDRGGRGANVLTF.

Written as DNA, the CDR3 is TGCGCCAGCAGCCAAGGGACAGGGCCGGGGGAGCAGTACTTC. This codes for CASSQGTGPGEQYF. The chain uses TRBV4-3 and TRBJ2-7; TRBD1 matches 8 bases. Germline-derived CDR1 and CDR2 are LGHNA and YSLEER. CDR3 length: 14 residues. After removal of 1 base from V and 7 bases from J, the junction contained 6 bases not matched to a gene.

This clonotype was found many times. V is TRBV7-8 and J is TRBJ2-6; a weak D match, TRBD1 (5 bases). CDR1 and CDR2 (germline): SGHVS, FQNEAQ. CDR3 size: 15 residues. Deletions cut 5 bases from V and 1 base from J, with 9 bases between. CDR3 sequence reads: CASSPTVSGANVLTF. The CDR3 DNA is TGTGCCAGCAGCCCGACAGTATCTGGGGCCAACGTCCTGACTTTC.